The 15 T cell receptor beta chains in this list originate from one sample, sequenced in a study of response to subunit inactivated influenza vaccine. TCRdb reanalysed the RT-PCR reads using MiXCR and keeps one entry per CDR3 protein. The sample yields roughly 500,000 distinct CDR3 sequences, approximately 20% seen once. This sample was also put to use in a study of T cells expressing NK-cell markers. Per that paper: Making the TCR beta cDNA relied on 5'RACE template switching with UMIs.

Sequenced here: CD4+ T cells sorted from PBMCs, sampled about 12 days after vaccination. Every receptor here comes from a man over 45 who received an inactivated influenza vaccine.

This clonotype has just a few counts. This chain uses TRBV5-1 with TRBJ1-5, with TRBD1 matching 8 bases. V shed 0 bases and J 7 bases; nucleotides not matched to a gene: 9. The CDR3 sequence is 16 residues long. In germline, CDR1 is SGHRS, CDR2 YFSETQ. CDR3 coding DNA: TGCGCCAGCAGCTTGGAGGGCAGGGGGCGCGGGCAGCCCCAGCATTTT. The encoded protein is CASSLEGRGRGQPQHF.

This clonotype was seen a handful of times. The chain combines TRBV15 with TRBJ2-5; perhaps TRBD2 as D (5 bases). V was cut by 5 bases and J by 0 bases, with 16 bases left in between. This CDR3 spans 16 amino acids. Germline V gene data show CDR1 as LNHNV and CDR2 as YYDKDF (reference sequence). The CDR3 here is CATSRPGFPYQETQYF. The CDR3 DNA is TGTGCCACCAGCCGTCCGGGGTTCCCGTACCAAGAGACCCAGTACTTC.

The V and J genes are TRBV12-3 or TRBV12-4 and TRBJ2-3; D perhaps matches TRBD1 (6 bases). This CDR3 is built from 16 residues. V was cut by 7 bases and J by 6 bases, with 23 bases left in between. CDR3 loop: CASTLSQGPSGDTQYF. The CDR3 region has the DNA TGTGCCAGCACCCTAAGTCAGGGGCCTTCGGGGGATACGCAGTATTTT.

This clonotype has only a few counts. The chain recombines TRBV11-2 with TRBJ2-5; TRBD1 might be the D (5 bases). Trimming removed 5 bases at V and 5 bases at J, with 15 bases between. There are 14 residues in the CDR3. CDR1 and CDR2 from the germline V gene are SGHAT and FQNNGV. The CDR3 DNA reads TGTGCCAGCAGCCTTGGTGGGGCATCGGAGACCCAGTACTTC. Residues: CASSLGGASETQYF.

The chain couples TRBV11-2 to TRBJ2-5; 8 bases are a match to TRBD2. The CDR3 contains 15 residues. V was pared by 5 bases and J by 4 bases, with 9 bases of the junction left unmatched. Looked up from germline, CDR1 is SGHAT and CDR2 is FQNNGV. CDR3 DNA sequence: TGTGCCAGCAGCCTTACCGGGACTAGGGGAGAGACCCAGTACTTC. Protein product: CASSLTGTRGETQYF.

This chain uses TRBV29-1 with TRBJ1-4; 8 bases are a match to TRBD1. This CDR3 has 13 residues. Losses at the gene ends were 6 bases for V and 5 bases for J; bases not matched to a gene: 5. CDR1 and CDR2 from the germline V gene are SQVTM and ANQGSEA. CDR3 loop: CSVQDRENEKLFF. CDR3 nucleotide sequence: TGCAGCGTGCAGGACAGGGAGAATGAAAAACTGTTTTTT.

This clonotype showed up just a few times. V usage is TRBV2 and J usage is TRBJ2-7; 9 nucleotides match TRBD1. The V segment lost 1 base and the J segment 4 bases; nucleotides outside the gene matches: 8. Germline V lookup: CDR1 SNHLY, CDR2 FYNNEI. The CDR3 sequence is 16 residues long. The CDR3 here is CASSEGPGQGPYEQYF. CDR3 DNA: TGTGCCAGCAGTGAAGGCCCGGGACAGGGTCCTTACGAGCAGTACTTC.

The table lists this clonotype with a few counts. This rearrangement joins TRBV7-3 to TRBJ2-3; D is unclear. Trimming removed 3 bases from V and 0 bases from J, with 10 bases in between. Germline V CDR1 and CDR2: SGHTA, FQGTGA. CDR3 length: 15 residues. The CDR3: CASSFDTFSTDTQYF. CDR3 in DNA: TGTGCCAGCAGCTTTGACACCTTTAGCACAGATACGCAGTATTTT.

The chain combines TRBV4-2 with TRBJ2-1; TRBD2 agrees at 10 bases. Germline CDR1 is LGHNA and CDR2 is YNFKEQ. There are 17 residues in the CDR3. The trim removed 1 base at V and 4 bases at J, leaving 7 bases unmatched. This chain's CDR3 is CASSQAQKAGGYNEQFF. The CDR3 DNA reads TGTGCCAGCAGCCAAGCCCAGAAAGCGGGGGGGTACAATGAGCAGTTCTTC.

The V gene is TRBV20-1, the J gene TRBJ1-2; 7 bases align to TRBD1. V shed 7 bases, J shed 2 bases, and the junction held 13 bases outside the gene matches. Germline V gives CDR1 DFQATT, CDR2 SNEGSKA (reference sequence). This CDR3 has 15 residues. The CDR3 protein is CSGINPGTENYGYTF. The CDR3 DNA reads TGCAGTGGGATAAACCCAGGGACAGAAAACTATGGCTACACCTTC.

In DNA, the CDR3 is TGTGCCACCAGTGATCCGGGACAGGGTGCAAACACCGGGGAGCTGTTTTTT. It specifies CATSDPGQGANTGELFF. The chain recombines TRBV24-1 with TRBJ2-2; 9 bases are a match to TRBD1. The CDR3 sequence is 17 residues long. Germline CDR1 is KGHDR and CDR2 is SFDVKD. The junction had 6 bases not matched to a gene; V was cut back by 3 bases and J by 2 bases.

The chain is built from TRBV6-1 and TRBJ1-5, with TRBD1 matching over 12 bases. CDR3 length: 17 residues. CDR1 is MNHNS and CDR2 is SASEGT in the germline V gene. Losses at the gene ends were 6 bases for V and 7 bases for J; bases not matched to a gene: 13. In DNA form, the CDR3 reads TGTGCCAGCAGCTCTATGGGGACAGGGGGCGCCGGACAGCCCCAGCATTTT. It yields the protein CASSSMGTGGAGQPQHF.

The genes are TRBV18 and TRBJ1-2; D not resolved. V lost 4 bases and J 0 bases, leaving 15 bases between the germline ends. This CDR3 contains 16 residues. Germline V gene data show CDR1 as KGHSH and CDR2 as LQKENI. The CDR3 DNA is TGTGCCAGCTCACAGCAAGGCACGGATCCTAACTATGGCTACACCTTC. The encoded protein is CASSQQGTDPNYGYTF.

This chain uses TRBV10-3 with TRBJ2-6; no clear D. The V and J ends lost 6 bases and 0 bases respectively, with 6 bases between them. The CDR3 spans 14 residues. Germline CDR1 is ENHRY and CDR2 is SYGVKD. Here the CDR3 reads CAISNNSGANVLTF. The CDR3 nucleotides are TGTGCCATCAGCAACAACTCTGGGGCCAACGTCCTGACTTTC.

This clonotype showed up just a few times. V gene TRBV9 combines with J gene TRBJ2-3, with D perhaps matching TRBD1 (6 bases). The CDR3 has 13 amino acids. V dropped 3 bases and J dropped 5 bases, with 10 bases sitting between them. In germline, CDR1 is SGDLS, CDR2 YYNGEE. In DNA, the CDR3 is TGTGCCAGCAGCGACAGGGCTGGAGATACGCAGTATTTT. This codes for CASSDRAGDTQYF.